One sample yielded the 3 T cell receptor beta chains listed below, sequenced in a study of post-analysis software for immune sequencing data. Study-wide points: The study found TRBV5-6, TRBV5-1 and TRBV20-1 among five TRBV segments more frequent in patients than controls.

Unique molecular identifiers featured in each of the TCR beta cDNA libraries. TCRdb recomputed calls from the PCR reads with MiXCR, one row per CDR3 protein. The data show about 430,000 distinct CDR3 sequences, 30% to 40% seen once. The antigens these receptors bind are not known. Sequencing was carried out using blood. Receptor source: a girl aged 2 to 9 with multiple sclerosis.

The chain recombines TRBV4-1 with TRBJ2-7; D tentatively reads TRBD1 or TRBD2 (5 bases each). The V and J ends lost 3 bases and 3 bases respectively, with 18 bases between them. The CDR3 runs to 16 residues. Germline loops: CDR1 MGHRA, CDR2 YSYEKL. The CDR3 here is CASSHLARGENYEQYF. The CDR3 bases are TGCGCCAGCAGCCACCTGGCCCGGGGCGAGAACTACGAGCAGTACTTC.

The V gene is TRBV4-3, the J gene TRBJ2-7; 9 bases map to TRBD1. Germline values: CDR1 LGHNA, CDR2 YSLEER. Trimming removed 0 bases from V and 2 bases from J; junction bases left unmatched: 2. The CDR3 extends over 15 amino acids. DNA for the CDR3: TGCGCCAGCAGCCAAGATCGGACAGGGGCCTACGAGCAGTACTTC. It translates to CASSQDRTGAYEQYF.

J is TRBJ2-1 and V is TRBV3-1; 8 bases fit TRBD2. The germline gives CDR1 LGHDT, CDR2 YNNKEL (reference sequence). Germline trimming cut 3 bases from V and 5 bases from J; bases unmatched to any gene: 9. CDR3 length: 16 residues. The CDR3 DNA follows: TGTGCCAGCAGCCACAATTTCCGGGGGGGGGACAATGAGCAGTTCTTC. Residues: CASSHNFRGGDNEQFF.